The next 12 T cell receptor beta chains were all read from a single sample in a study of CD8 T cells in ankylosing spondylitis. Notes on the study in general: In ankylosing spondylitis blood, a motif of several highly homologous TCR beta variants appeared characteristic.

Antigens of these TCRs are unknown. From the 5' RACE reads, TCRdb called clonotypes with MiXCR, one entry per CDR3 protein. In the table there are roughly 300,000 distinct CDR3 sequences, less than 10% of which are singletons. Sequencing was performed on blood, either unsorted or a sorted T cell fraction (not recorded which). The receptor set was obtained from a male donor with ankylosing spondylitis.

This clonotype was counted many times. The V gene is TRBV20-1, the J gene TRBJ1-5; D is undetermined. Looked up from germline, CDR1 is DFQATT and CDR2 is SNEGSKA (reference sequence). The CDR3 spans 14 residues. Trimming cost V 5 bases and J 1 base, with 12 bases left between them. CDR3 nucleotides: TGCAGTGCTCCGGAATTGCGGAGCAATCAGCCCCAGCATTTT. Translating gives CSAPELRSNQPQHF.

This clonotype was seen more than once but under ten times. The CDR3, as DNA: TGTGCCAGCAGCGGACGGACAGTTGCCTACGAGCAGTACTTC. Translating gives CASSGRTVAYEQYF. V gene TRBV6-1 combines with J gene TRBJ2-7; the D gene is possibly TRBD1 (6 bases). Trimming stripped 6 bases from V and 2 bases from J, with 14 bases between. Germline assignment: CDR1 MNHNS and CDR2 SASEGT. The CDR3 contains 14 residues.

This clonotype showed up just a few times. The chain is built from TRBV9 and TRBJ2-7; 7 bases are shared with TRBD2. The V and J ends lost 0 bases and 4 bases, in that order; junction bases with no gene match: 7. CDR1 and CDR2 from the germline V gene are SGDLS and YYNGEE. The length of the CDR3 is 15 residues. CDR3 protein: CASSVDGRAPYEQYF. The CDR3 nucleotides read TGTGCCAGCAGCGTAGATGGGAGGGCCCCGTACGAGCAGTACTTC. Full variable domain (rest looked up from reference TRBV9 and TRBJ2-7): DSGVTQTPKHLITATGQRVTLRCSPRSGDLSVYWYQQSLDQGLQFLIQYYNGEERAKGNILERFSAQQFPDLHSELNLSSLELGDSALYFCASSVDGRAPYEQYFGPGTRLTVT.

This clonotype was recorded a few times. This chain connects TRBV12-3 or TRBV12-4 to TRBJ1-1; tentatively, D is TRBD1 (5 bases). V dropped 3 bases and J dropped 7 bases, with 9 bases sitting between them. The CDR3 spans 12 residues. CDR3 sequence: CASSFGDVEAFF. The CDR3 coding sequence is TGTGCCAGCAGTTTCGGGGACGTTGAAGCTTTCTTT.

The rearrangement links TRBV6-2 or TRBV6-3 to TRBJ1-4; 12 nucleotides match TRBD1. The J segment lost 8 bases and the V segment lost 2 bases, leaving 3 bases of the junction unmatched. Germline lookup yields CDR1 MNHEY and CDR2 SVGEGT. The CDR3 extends over 15 amino acids. The CDR3 loop reads CASSYGGTGGEKLFF. CDR3 nucleotides: TGTGCCAGCAGTTACGGCGGGACAGGGGGCGAAAAACTGTTTTTT.

This clonotype was found a few times. The chain recombines TRBV2 with TRBJ2-2; D is ambiguous. Per germline, CDR1 SNHLY and CDR2 FYNNEI. Trimming pared 10 bases from V and 4 bases from J, leaving 10 bases between. The CDR3 is 12 amino acids. CDR3 DNA sequence: TGTGCCACCCAGTCCGGCACCGGGGAGCTGTTTTTT. Its translation: CATQSGTGELFF.

The table lists this clonotype with a few counts. The CDR3 is CASSLSGVGTDTQYF. CDR3 coding DNA: TGTGCCAGCAGCCTATCCGGGGTAGGGACAGATACGCAGTATTTT. The J gene is TRBJ2-3, the V gene TRBV7-3, with a tentative D call TRBD2 (5 bases). The CDR3 covers 15 residues. V lost 5 bases to trimming and J lost 3 bases, with 15 bases between them. In germline, CDR1 is SGHTA, CDR2 FQGTGA.

V and J are TRBV7-9 and TRBJ1-5; no reliable D call. This CDR3 has 14 residues. Germline loops: CDR1 SEHNR, CDR2 FQNEAQ (reference sequence). Deletions cut 1 base from V and 9 bases from J, with 13 bases between. CDR3 residues: CASSLVGVDWPQHF. The CDR3 nucleotides are TGTGCCAGCAGCTTAGTCGGGGTGGACTGGCCCCAGCATTTT.

This clonotype was counted a few times. Germline and junction disagree at one end, which may indicate a read error. The rearrangement joins TRBV6-2 or TRBV6-3 to TRBJ2-5; 12 bases align to TRBD2. The CDR3 loop spans 16 amino acids. Germline V gene lookup returns CDR1 MNHEY and CDR2 SVGEGT. The CDR3: CASSPRTSGNHETQYF. The CDR3 nucleotides read TGTGCCAGCAGCCCCCGGACTAGCGGGAACCACGAGACCCAGTACTTC.

This clonotype has ten or more counts. This chain links TRBV27 with TRBJ2-7; D remains ambiguous. V lost 3 bases to trimming and J lost 4 bases, with 10 bases between them. Looked up from germline, CDR1 is MNHEY and CDR2 is SMNVEV (reference sequence). There are 13 residues in the CDR3. The CDR3 DNA reads as TGTGCCAGCAGTTTCAAGGTCCTTTACGAGCAGTACTTC. As protein: CASSFKVLYEQYF.

In this sample, this clonotype turned up many times. The chain carries TRBV29-1 and TRBJ2-1; no firm D call. The germline V gene has CDR1 SQVTM and CDR2 ANQGSEA. The CDR3 is made up of 13 amino acids. V lost 8 bases and J 7 bases, leaving 18 bases between the germline ends. The CDR3 nucleotides are TGCAGCCTTCTGGTTTGGTTTTCAAATGAGCAGTTCTTC. Amino acids: CSLLVWFSNEQFF.

J is TRBJ2-1 and V is TRBV5-1; TRBD1 agrees at 7 bases. Trimming cost V 1 base and J 6 bases; bases outside gene matches: 7. Germline CDR1 is SGHRS and CDR2 is YFSETQ. This CDR3 region has 15 residues. The CDR3 sequence: CASSLLQGKGNEQFF. DNA for the CDR3: TGCGCCAGCAGCTTGTTACAGGGGAAGGGCAATGAGCAGTTCTTC.